The 11 T cell receptor beta chains reported below all come from one sample, sequenced in a study of OX40 agonist ivuxolimab in advanced cancers. Only in-frame clones appear in the TCRdb table, and some are missing; sequencing was by immunoSEQ multiplex PCR. The sample gives about 82,000 clones, approximately 82% of which show up once; around 0.84% is in the top ten. Sequenced material: CD4+ or CD8+ T cells sorted from blood, taken in a trial of the OX40 agonist ivuxolimab. The receptors here all came from an adult with an advanced solid tumor such as melanoma, head and neck, liver or kidney cancer.

The V and J genes are TRBV5-8 and TRBJ2-2; the D is unclear. Trimming took 0 bases from V and 0 from J, leaving 12 bases between them. CDR1 and CDR2 from the germline V gene are SGHTS and YDEGEE. The CDR3 sequence is 17 residues long. CDR3 protein: CASSLGRQSANTGELFF. The CDR3 DNA sequence: TGTGCCAGCAGCTTGGGAAGGCAGTCCGCGAACACCGGGGAGCTGTTTTTT.

V is TRBV4-2 and J is TRBJ1-3; D might be TRBD1 (6 bases). V was cut by 1 base and J by 0 bases, with 13 bases left in between. CDR3 length equals 17 residues. Germline assignment: CDR1 LGHNA and CDR2 YNFKEQ. The CDR3 bases are TGTGCCAGCAGCCAAGGCACAGGGCCTTACTCTGGAAACACCATATATTTT. It codes for CASSQGTGPYSGNTIYF.

The chain carries TRBV7-9 and TRBJ2-1; D uncertain. CDR3 length: 14 residues. V shed 1 base and J shed 6 bases, with 10 bases lying between them. From germline, CDR1 is SEHNR and CDR2 FQNEAQ (reference sequence). The CDR3 loop reads CASSLEGRSNEQFF. CDR3 bases: TGTGCCAGCAGCTTAGAGGGAAGAAGCAATGAGCAGTTCTTC.

The chain combines TRBV6-6 with TRBJ1-3, with TRBD1 matching 9 bases. Germline CDR1 reads MNHNY; CDR2 reads SVGAGI (reference sequence). V trimming: 8 bases; J trimming: 4 bases; junction bases outside the gene matches: 12. This CDR3 has 16 amino acids. The CDR3 here is CASAGQGLGTGNTIYF. The CDR3 DNA reads as TGTGCCAGCGCCGGACAGGGGTTAGGTACGGGAAACACCATATATTTT.

V usage is TRBV5-1 and J usage is TRBJ1-3; perhaps TRBD1 as D (5 bases). The CDR3 has 17 amino acids. The germline CDR1 and CDR2 sequences are SGHRS and YFSETQ. V gave up 2 bases and J gave up 0 bases, with 15 bases separating them. CDR3 DNA sequence: TGCGCCAGCAGCTTAATCGACGCCGGACACTCTGGAAACACCATATATTTT. Protein sequence: CASSLIDAGHSGNTIYF.

This chain links TRBV19 with TRBJ1-5; no definite D call. V was clipped by 8 bases and J by 9 bases, with 14 bases between them. This CDR3 comprises 12 residues. Germline V gene data show CDR1 as LNHDA and CDR2 as SQIVND (reference sequence). CDR3 DNA: TGTGCCAGTTCGCAGGCCAGAGGGCCCCAGCATTTT. Translating gives CASSQARGPQHF.

The chain uses TRBV18 and TRBJ1-6; D remains unclear. Germline V gives CDR1 KGHSH, CDR2 LQKENI. This CDR3 has 14 residues. Between the trimmed V and J ends, which lost 3 bases and 4 bases, there was a span of 7 bases. CDR3: CASSPGQYNSPLHF. The CDR3 coding sequence is TGTGCCAGCTCACCCGGGCAGTATAATTCACCCCTCCACTTT.

The chain carries TRBV10-3 and TRBJ2-1; D ambiguous. The germline V and J ends were trimmed by 8 bases and 7 bases, with 18 bases remaining between them. Looked up from germline, CDR1 is ENHRY and CDR2 is SYGVKD. The CDR3 runs 14 residues. CDR3 nucleotides: TGTGCCATCTCGGCCTCCCTTCTTACGAATGAGCAGTTCTTC. This encodes CAISASLLTNEQFF.

The genes are TRBV6-1 and TRBJ1-5; 9 positions agree with TRBD1. This CDR3 is built from 15 residues. J lost 7 bases, V lost 2 bases, and 6 bases had no gene match. Germline values: CDR1 MNHNS, CDR2 SASEGT. The CDR3 DNA reads TGTGCCAGCAGTGAAATCACAGGGGGCGGCCAGCCCCAGCATTTT. Its translation is CASSEITGGGQPQHF.

This clone came up a few times. The J gene is TRBJ1-4, the V gene TRBV10-3; unclear D gene. The CDR3 has 13 amino acids. V was shortened by 5 bases and J by 6 bases, with 10 bases between the two germline ends. CDR1 is ENHRY, CDR2 SYGVKD, per germline. This CDR3 is CAISTLADEKLFF. CDR3 in DNA: TGTGCCATCAGTACCCTTGCAGATGAAAAACTGTTTTTT.

V and J are TRBV15 and TRBJ2-3, with D possibly being TRBD1 (6 bases). The CDR3 covers 15 residues. In germline, CDR1 is LNHNV, CDR2 YYDKDF (reference sequence). V was cut by 0 bases and J by 3 bases, with 10 bases left in between. The CDR3 sequence is CATSRDHRVTDTQYF. The CDR3 coding sequence is TGTGCCACCAGCAGAGATCACAGGGTAACAGATACGCAGTATTTT.